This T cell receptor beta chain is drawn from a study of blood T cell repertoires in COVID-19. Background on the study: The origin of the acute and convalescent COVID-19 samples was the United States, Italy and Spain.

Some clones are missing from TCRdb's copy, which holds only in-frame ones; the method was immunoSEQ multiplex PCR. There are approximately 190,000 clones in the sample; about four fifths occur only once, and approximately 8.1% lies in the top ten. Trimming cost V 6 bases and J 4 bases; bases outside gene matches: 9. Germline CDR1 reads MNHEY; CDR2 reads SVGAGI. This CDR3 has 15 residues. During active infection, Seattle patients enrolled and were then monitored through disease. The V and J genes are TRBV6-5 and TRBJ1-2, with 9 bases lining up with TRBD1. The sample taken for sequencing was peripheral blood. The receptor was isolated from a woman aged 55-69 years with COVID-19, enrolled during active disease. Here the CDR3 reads CASRNAGQGSYGYTF. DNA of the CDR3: TGTGCCAGCAGAAACGCGGGACAGGGTTCCTATGGCTACACCTTC.